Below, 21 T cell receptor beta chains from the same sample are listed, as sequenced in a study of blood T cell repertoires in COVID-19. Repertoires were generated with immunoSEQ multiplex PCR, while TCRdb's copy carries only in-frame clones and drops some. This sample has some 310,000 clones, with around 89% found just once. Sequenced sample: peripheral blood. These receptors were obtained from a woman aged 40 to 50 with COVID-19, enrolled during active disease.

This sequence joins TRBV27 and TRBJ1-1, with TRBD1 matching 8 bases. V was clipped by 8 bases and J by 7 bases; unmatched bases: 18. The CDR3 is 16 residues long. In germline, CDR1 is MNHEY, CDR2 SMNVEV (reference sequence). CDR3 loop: CASGSRGQGVISEAFF. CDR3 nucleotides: TGTGCCAGCGGTAGCAGGGGGCAGGGGGTGATCAGTGAAGCTTTCTTT.

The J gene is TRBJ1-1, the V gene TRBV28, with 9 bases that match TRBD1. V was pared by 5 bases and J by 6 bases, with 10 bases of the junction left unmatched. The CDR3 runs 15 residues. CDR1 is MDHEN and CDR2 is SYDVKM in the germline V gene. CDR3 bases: TGTGCCAGCAGTACACAACAGGGGGCGCCGGCTGAAGCTTTCTTT. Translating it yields CASSTQQGAPAEAFF. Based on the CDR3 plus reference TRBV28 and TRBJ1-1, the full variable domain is DVKVTQSSRYLVKRTGEKVFLECVQDMDHENMFWYRQDPGLGLRLIYFSYDVKMKEKGDIPEGYSVSREKKERFSLILESASTNQTSMYLCASSTQQGAPAEAFFGQGTRLTVV.

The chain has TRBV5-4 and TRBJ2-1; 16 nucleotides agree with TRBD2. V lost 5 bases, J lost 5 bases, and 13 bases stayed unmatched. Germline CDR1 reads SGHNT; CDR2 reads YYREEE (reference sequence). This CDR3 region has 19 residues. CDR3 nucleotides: TGTGCCAGCAGACCGGGACTAGCGGGAGGGGGAGATCAGAACAATGAGCAGTTCTTC. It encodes CASRPGLAGGGDQNNEQFF.

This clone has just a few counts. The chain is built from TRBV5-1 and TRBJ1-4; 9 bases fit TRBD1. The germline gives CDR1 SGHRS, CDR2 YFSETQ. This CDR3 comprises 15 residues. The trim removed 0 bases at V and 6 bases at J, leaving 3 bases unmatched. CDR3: CASSLEGQGYEKLFF. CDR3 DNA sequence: TGCGCCAGCAGCTTGGAGGGACAGGGTTATGAAAAACTGTTTTTT.

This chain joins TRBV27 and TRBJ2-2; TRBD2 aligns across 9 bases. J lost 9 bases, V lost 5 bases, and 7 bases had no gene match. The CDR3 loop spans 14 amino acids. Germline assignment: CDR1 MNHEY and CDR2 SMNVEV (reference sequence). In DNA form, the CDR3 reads TGTGCCAGCAGTCCCGGGACTAGCAGCCGGGAGCTGTTTTTT. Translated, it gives CASSPGTSSRELFF.

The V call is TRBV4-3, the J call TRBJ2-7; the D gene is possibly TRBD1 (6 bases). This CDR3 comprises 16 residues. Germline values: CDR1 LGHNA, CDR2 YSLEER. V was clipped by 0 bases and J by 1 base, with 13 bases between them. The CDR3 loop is CASSQDWAGESYEQYF. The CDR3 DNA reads TGCGCCAGCAGCCAAGATTGGGCAGGGGAATCCTACGAGCAGTACTTC.

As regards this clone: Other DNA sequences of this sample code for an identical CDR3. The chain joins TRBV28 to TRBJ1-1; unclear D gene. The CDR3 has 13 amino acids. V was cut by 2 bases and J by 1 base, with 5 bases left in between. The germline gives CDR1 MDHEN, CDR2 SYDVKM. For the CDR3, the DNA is TGTGCCAGCAGTTTAAAGCCGAACACTGAAGCTTTCTTT. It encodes CASSLKPNTEAFF.

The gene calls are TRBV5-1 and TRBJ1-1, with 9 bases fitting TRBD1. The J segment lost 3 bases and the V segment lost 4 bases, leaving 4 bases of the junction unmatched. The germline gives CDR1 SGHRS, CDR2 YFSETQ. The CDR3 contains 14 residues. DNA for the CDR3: TGCGCCAGCAGCCGGGGACAGGGAGACACTGAAGCTTTCTTT. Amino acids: CASSRGQGDTEAFF.

The CDR3 spells CASGPGPSGQVFFGTEAFF. In nucleotides, the CDR3 is TGTGCCAGCGGTCCCGGTCCCTCCGGACAAGTATTTTTCGGCACTGAAGCTTTCTTT. This chain uses TRBV28 with TRBJ1-1, with D possibly matching TRBD1 (5 bases). Trimming pared 8 bases from V and 4 bases from J, leaving 32 bases between. Looked up from germline, CDR1 is MDHEN and CDR2 is SYDVKM. The CDR3 contains 19 residues.

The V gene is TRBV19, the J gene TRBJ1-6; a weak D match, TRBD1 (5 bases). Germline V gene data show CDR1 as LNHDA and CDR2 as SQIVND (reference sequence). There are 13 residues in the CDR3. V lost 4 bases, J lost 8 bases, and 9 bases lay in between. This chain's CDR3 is CASSTDKDSPLHF. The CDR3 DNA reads TGTGCCAGTAGTACGGACAAGGATTCACCCCTCCACTTT.

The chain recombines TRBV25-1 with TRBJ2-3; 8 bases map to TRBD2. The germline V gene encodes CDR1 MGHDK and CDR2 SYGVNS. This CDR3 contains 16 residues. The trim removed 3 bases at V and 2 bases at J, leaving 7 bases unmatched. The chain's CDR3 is CASSDPKRGSTDTQYF. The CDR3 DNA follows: TGTGCCAGCAGTGACCCCAAGCGGGGGTCCACAGATACGCAGTATTTT. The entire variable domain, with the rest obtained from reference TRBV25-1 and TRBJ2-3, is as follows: EADIYQTPRYLVIGTGKKITLECSQTMGHDKMYWYQQDPGMELHLIHYSYGVNSTEKGDLSSESTVSRIRTEHFPLTLESARPSHTSQYLCASSDPKRGSTDTQYFGPGTRLTVL.

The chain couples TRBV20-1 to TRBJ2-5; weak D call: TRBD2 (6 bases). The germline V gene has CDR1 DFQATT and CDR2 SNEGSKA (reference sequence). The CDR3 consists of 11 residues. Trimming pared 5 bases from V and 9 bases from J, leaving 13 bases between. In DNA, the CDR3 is TGCAGTGCTGGACTAATTAGGCCCCAGTACTTC. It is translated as CSAGLIRPQYF.

The CDR3, as DNA: TGTGCCAGCAGCTCCTCAGGTTTATCCTACAATGAGCAGTTCTTC. It codes for CASSSSGLSYNEQFF. This sequence joins TRBV11-2 and TRBJ2-1; D unresolved. Germline CDR1 is SGHAT and CDR2 is FQNNGV. This CDR3 is built from 15 residues. Trimming left V 4 bases short and J 1 base short, with 11 bases between.

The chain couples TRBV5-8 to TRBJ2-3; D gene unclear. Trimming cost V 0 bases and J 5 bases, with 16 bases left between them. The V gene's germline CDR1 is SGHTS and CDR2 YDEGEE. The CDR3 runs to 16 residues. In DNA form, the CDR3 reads TGTGCCAGCAGCTTGGGAATCGGTCTGAGTGAAGATACGCAGTATTTT. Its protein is CASSLGIGLSEDTQYF.

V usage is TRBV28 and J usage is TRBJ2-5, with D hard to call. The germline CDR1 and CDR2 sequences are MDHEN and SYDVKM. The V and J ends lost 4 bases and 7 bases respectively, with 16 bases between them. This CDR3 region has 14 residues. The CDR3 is CASSSTYSQSTQYF. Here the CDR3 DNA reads TGTGCCAGCAGTTCTACCTACAGCCAATCGACCCAGTACTTC.

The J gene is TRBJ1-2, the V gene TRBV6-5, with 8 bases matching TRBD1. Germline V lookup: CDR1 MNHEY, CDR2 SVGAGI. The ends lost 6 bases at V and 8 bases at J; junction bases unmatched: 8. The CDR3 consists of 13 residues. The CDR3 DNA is TGTGCCAGCAGATCCAGGGGGCTGGGCGGCTACACCTTC. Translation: CASRSRGLGGYTF.

The CDR3 region has the DNA TGCGCCAGCAGCTTTACAGGGGGGAACACCGGGGAGCTGTTTTTT. Residues: CASSFTGGNTGELFF. V usage is TRBV5-1 and J usage is TRBJ2-2; TRBD1 aligns across 8 bases. The CDR3 has 15 residues. With 2 bases clipped from V and 1 base from J, the junction kept 1 base outside the gene matches. Germline values: CDR1 SGHRS, CDR2 YFSETQ.

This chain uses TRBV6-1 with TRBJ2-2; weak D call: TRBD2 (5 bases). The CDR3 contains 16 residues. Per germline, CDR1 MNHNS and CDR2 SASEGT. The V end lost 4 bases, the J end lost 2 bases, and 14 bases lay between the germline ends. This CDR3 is CASSAVQRPNTGELFF. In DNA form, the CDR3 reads TGTGCCAGCAGTGCAGTCCAGCGGCCTAACACCGGGGAGCTGTTTTTT.

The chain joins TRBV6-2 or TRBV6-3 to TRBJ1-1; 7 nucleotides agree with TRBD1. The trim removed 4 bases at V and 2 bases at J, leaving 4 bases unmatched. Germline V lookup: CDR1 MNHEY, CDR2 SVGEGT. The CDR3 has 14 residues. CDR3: CASSSTGVNTEAFF. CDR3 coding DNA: TGTGCCAGCAGTTCAACAGGGGTTAACACTGAAGCTTTCTTT.

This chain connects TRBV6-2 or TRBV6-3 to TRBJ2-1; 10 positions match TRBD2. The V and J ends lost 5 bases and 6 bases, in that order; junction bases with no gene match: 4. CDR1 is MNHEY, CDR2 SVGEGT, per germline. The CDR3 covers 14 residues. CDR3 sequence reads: CASSSGGAPNEQFF. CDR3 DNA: TGTGCCAGCAGTAGCGGGGGGGCCCCCAATGAGCAGTTCTTC.

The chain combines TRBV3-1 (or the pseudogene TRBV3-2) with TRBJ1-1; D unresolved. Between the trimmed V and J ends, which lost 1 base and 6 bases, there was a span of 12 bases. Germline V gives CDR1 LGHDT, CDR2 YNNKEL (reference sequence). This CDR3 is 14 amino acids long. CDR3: CASSQVYEGAEAFF. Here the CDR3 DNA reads TGTGCCAGCAGCCAAGTATACGAGGGAGCTGAAGCTTTCTTT.